The source of this TCR beta chain is a study of T cells in Graves' hyperthyroidism and ophthalmopathy (dated by TCRdb to the late 2010s). Background for the entire study: Peripheral blood samples were taken at the time of initial diagnosis, prior to any treatment. Once sampling was done, hyperthyroidism patients were given methimazole at a starting dose of 30 mg daily, whereas ophthalmopathy patients were given high-dose intravenous methylprednisolone. TCR V-J signatures able to tell the groups apart were searched for in a discovery cohort of 100 or so patients, of whom about 40 had Graves' ophthalmopathy and more than 55 had stable Graves' hyperthyroidism. The paper reports TCR Vbeta CDR3 sequencing of approximately 140 peripheral blood samples: approximately 41 ophthalmopathy, fewer than 85 hyperthyroidism and 17 progressor patients. The 75 to 100 discovery patients were randomly divided into training and test sets at a 7:3 ratio. The study also compared thyroid tissue and blood T-cell repertoires from roughly six Graves' hyperthyroidism patients. Whether ophthalmopathy could be predicted prospectively was tested in an independent validation cohort made up of under 20 hyperthyroidism patients plus 17 patients who later progressed to ophthalmopathy.

Moderately to severely active disease, a Clinical Activity Score of at least 3, a NOSPECS grade of at least 4, and a duration under 3 months were present in ophthalmopathy patients. Any patient with an uncontrolled infection, another autoimmune disease, pregnancy or lactation was excluded. Diagnoses relied on clinical symptoms, serum thyroxine and TRAb, thyroid ultrasound and orbital computed tomography. PBMCs were isolated from around 10 ml of fresh peripheral blood by Ficoll-Paque density gradient centrifugation. Total RNA was extracted with Trizol reagent, and quality was checked on an Agilent 2100 Bioanalyzer. The CDR3 measures 17 amino acids from cysteine to phenylalanine. The retained sequence is limited to the CDR3, 51 bases, with the frame set at the first base. Per the germline V gene, SGHTA is the CDR1 and FQGNSA is the CDR2. General study outcomes and caveats: In validation, the model predicted progression to ophthalmopathy with approximately 70% sensitivity and roughly 75% specificity, a median of around six months before onset. No statistical method was used to set the sample size in advance, and investigators knew the group allocation. A 13 V-J signature model separated ophthalmopathy from stable hyperthyroidism, with 87.88% sensitivity and roughly 81% specificity in cross-validation and 80%/75% in testing. Blood samples also contained most of the expanded thyroid clonotypes (frequency above 0.001), which suggests that blood repertoires may reflect thyroid immune responses.

About this clonotype itself: Its antigen target is currently unknown. The junction departs from germline at one end; a sequencing error may be responsible.

Amplification of TCR beta CDR3 regions was carried out from RNA transcripts. A first-round RT-PCR of the TCR CDR3 used the HTBI primer set with the Qiagen OneStep RT-PCR kit. The libraries were constructed in a second round of multiplex PCR and then size-selected and purified. Sequencing of the libraries was done on an Illumina HiSeq2000 using paired-end 100 bp reads. Per the original workflow: SOAPnuke was used to process the raw data, throwing out any read that contained adapters or uncalled bases, had a mean Phred below 15, or lacked an exact constant-primer or identifier match. High-quality paired reads were merged using COPE v1.2.5, and each unique nucleotide sequence was defined as a clonotype. Clonotypes were aligned to IMGT TRBV, TRBD and TRBJ reference segments using MiTCR v1.1. The analysis included only V-J combinations with a frequency above 0.0001, which together covered 99% to 99.2% of the repertoires. The TCS score was defined as the ratio of F50 (clonal expansion) to E x V (chaos), calculated using BLOSUM62-based TCRdist between CDR3 peptides within each V-J. Welch's t-statistics and random forest reduced around 520 V-J features to around 14, which were used in a naive Bayes classifier (R e1071). The public reads were run again by TCRdb, first through fastp at Q25 and then through MiXCR, and only productive beta chains were kept. Identical CDR3 protein sequences are pooled into one entry, listed with their most common genes and DNA. In this record, the V and J calls reflect TCRdb's handling and not the investigators' own analysis. The sample table lists about 640,000 distinct CDR3 sequences, under 25% of them with a count of one. The top ten clones comprise about 35% of the sample.

Sequencing was done on a sample of blood. The chain couples TRBV7-2 to TRBJ2-2; a stretch of 10 junction bases matches TRBD2. The receptor's source is a man aged 30-40 years with Graves' ophthalmopathy. The bases are TGTGCCAGCAGCTTAGGCACTAGCGGGACGAACACCGGGGAGCTGTCTTTT. It translates as CASSLGTSGTNTGELSF.